Presented here are 3 T cell receptor beta chains from one specimen sequenced in a study of blood T cell repertoires in COVID-19 (dated by TCRdb to 2018 to 2020). Library generation was performed with the immunoSEQ multiplex PCR assay. Drawn from immuneACCESS, this table holds only the in-frame rearrangements with V and J called that TCRdb kept. Clones are partly lost; checked studies trace under half to an unresolved V gene and leave the rest unexplained. Across this sample there are hundreds of thousands of clones, with over 70% seen only once. Clones ranked in the top ten supply roughly a tenth of the sample. Specimen: peripheral blood. The receptors were sampled from a woman in her seventies with COVID-19, enrolled during active disease.

The chain combines TRBV2 with TRBJ1-6, with a tentative D call TRBD1 (5 bases). Looked up from germline, CDR1 is SNHLY and CDR2 is FYNNEI. V gave up 2 bases and J gave up 5 bases, with 13 bases separating them. The CDR3 runs to 16 residues. The CDR3 sequence is CASSELGRGNNSPLHF. CDR3 bases: TGTGCCAGCAGTGAATTGGGGAGGGGCAATAATTCACCCCTCCACTTT.

This clone is a singleton in its sample. The chain uses TRBV5-1 and TRBJ2-1; 7 positions match TRBD2. CDR1 SGHRS and CDR2 YFSETQ come from the germline V gene. This CDR3 has 13 residues. Losses at the gene ends were 3 bases for V and 9 bases for J; bases not matched to a gene: 6. Here the CDR3 reads CASSWTRRGEQFF. In DNA, the CDR3 is TGCGCCAGCAGCTGGACTAGGCGCGGTGAGCAGTTCTTC. The entire variable domain, with the rest obtained from reference TRBV5-1 and TRBJ2-1, is as follows: KAGVTQTPRYLIKTRGQQVTLSCSPISGHRSVSWYQQTPGQGLQFLFEYFSETQRNKGNFPGRFSGRQFSNSRSEMNVSTLELGDSALYLCASSWTRRGEQFFGPGTRLTVL.

The sample holds a few counts of this clone. The V call is TRBV6-5, the J call TRBJ1-2; a weak D match, TRBD1 (5 bases). The CDR3 runs to 13 residues. Trimming took 6 bases from V and 5 from J, leaving 13 bases between them. CDR1 and CDR2 (germline): MNHEY, SVGAGI. CDR3 loop: CASSKDTLYGYTF. The CDR3 coding sequence is TGTGCCAGCAGCAAGGACACCCTTTATGGCTACACCTTC.